A single sample gave rise to the 12 T cell receptor beta chains below, sequenced in a study of control samples from healthy donors and cancer patients. Clones were read by immunoSEQ multiplex PCR, and TCRdb kept only the in-frame ones, dropping some. This sample has fewer than 200,000 clones; just under 95% occur once, and the top ten carry about 1.6%. Sequences were obtained from blood. These TCRs come from a man aged 18 to 30 in good health.

The rearrangement joins TRBV6-5 to TRBJ1-2; 7 bases map to TRBD1. The CDR3 loop spans 14 amino acids. J lost 6 bases, V lost 7 bases, and 11 bases had no gene match. Germline V lookup: CDR1 MNHEY, CDR2 SVGAGI. The CDR3 sequence is CASTRQGGRDGYTF. DNA of the CDR3: TGTGCCAGCACCCGACAGGGAGGTCGGGATGGCTACACCTTC.

The chain joins TRBV21-1 to TRBJ2-1; the table's D gene call, TRBD2, was not cross checked with the DNA. TRBV21-1 is labeled a pseudogene. CDR3 size: 16 residues. The CDR3 loop reads CASSKGASGGGMEQFF. CDR3 DNA sequence: TGTGCCAGCAGCAAAGGGGCTAGCGGGGGGGGGATGGAGCAGTTCTTC.

The chain employs TRBV5-5 and TRBJ2-2, with 8 bases that match TRBD2. Trimming removed 2 bases from V and 1 base from J; junction bases left unmatched: 10. Germline CDR1 reads SGHKS; CDR2 reads YYEKEE (reference sequence). This CDR3 region has 18 residues. The DNA for the CDR3 is TGTGCCAGCAGCTTCGCCCTACAGAGCGGGGGGAACACCGGGGAGCTGTTTTTT. Translated, it gives CASSFALQSGGNTGELFF.

In its sample, this clone was seen once. The chain carries TRBV12-5 and TRBJ1-5; D is unclear. V was shortened by 1 base and J by 3 bases, with 1 base between the two germline ends. The germline CDR1 and CDR2 sequences are LGHNT and FRNRAP. This CDR3 is 12 amino acids long. The CDR3 region is CASGLDNQPQHF. Here the CDR3 DNA reads TGTGCTAGTGGTTTGGACAATCAGCCCCAGCATTTT.

A remark on this clone: The junction shows a germline mismatch at one end, possibly a read error. The chain couples TRBV19 to TRBJ2-7; the D gene is possibly TRBD1 (5 bases). The germline V gene encodes CDR1 LNHDA and CDR2 SQIVND (reference sequence). This CDR3 is 14 amino acids long. CDR3 residues: CTSSTGRVSYEQYF. CDR3 DNA: TGTACCAGTAGTACGGGCAGGGTGTCCTACGAGCAGTACTTC.

The genes are TRBV18 and TRBJ1-2, with D tentatively TRBD1 (5 bases). Germline CDR1 reads KGHSH; CDR2 reads LQKENI. CDR3 length equals 14 residues. The germline V and J ends were trimmed by 5 bases and 8 bases, with 18 bases remaining between them. In DNA form, the CDR3 reads TGTGCCAGCTCATCCCTCGGGACCGAGGGCGGCTACACCTTC. The encoded protein is CASSSLGTEGGYTF.

This chain links TRBV7-9 with TRBJ2-1; TRBD1 might be the D (6 bases). Germline V gene lookup returns CDR1 SEHNR and CDR2 FQNEAQ (reference sequence). The CDR3 consists of 13 residues. With 5 bases removed from V and 8 bases from J, the gap between germline ends came to 13 bases. The DNA for the CDR3 is TGTGCCAGCAGCACCTACAGGGAACATGAGCAGTTCTTC. Translation gives CASSTYREHEQFF. Using reference TRBV7-9 and TRBJ2-1 for the parts outside the CDR3, the full variable domain is DTGVSQNPRHKITKRGQNVTFRCDPISEHNRLYWYRQTLGQGPEFLTYFQNEAQLEKSRLLSDRFSAERPKGSFSTLEIQRTEQGDSAMYLCASSTYREHEQFFGPGTRLTVL.

This chain joins TRBV19 and TRBJ2-1; 9 bases fit TRBD2. In germline, CDR1 is LNHDA, CDR2 SQIVND (reference sequence). The CDR3 length is 15 residues. Trimming took 4 bases from V and 3 from J; bases not matched to a gene: 4. CDR3 in amino acids: CASSTSGGYYNEQFF. The CDR3 DNA sequence: TGTGCCAGTAGTACGAGCGGGGGGTACTACAATGAGCAGTTCTTC.

The gene calls are TRBV5-1 and TRBJ2-1; D is possibly TRBD1 (5 bases). The CDR3 totals 16 residues. Germline V gene lookup returns CDR1 SGHRS and CDR2 YFSETQ. Deletions cut 0 bases from V and 3 bases from J, with 13 bases between. The CDR3 loop reads CASSLAIGVGYNEQFF. The CDR3 coding sequence is TGCGCCAGCAGCTTGGCAATAGGGGTAGGCTACAATGAGCAGTTCTTC.

The J gene is TRBJ1-2, the V gene TRBV27; TRBD1 matches at 7 bases. The germline gives CDR1 MNHEY, CDR2 SMNVEV (reference sequence). V was pared by 2 bases and J by 8 bases, with 23 bases of the junction left unmatched. CDR3 length equals 19 residues. For the CDR3, the DNA is TGTGCCAGCAGTTTAAACCCTGTTTTGAAGGGGGCCTCGTGGAGCGGCTACACCTTC. Its protein product is CASSLNPVLKGASWSGYTF.

V and J are TRBV4-2 and TRBJ2-3; D gene unclear. CDR3 length equals 15 residues. V was clipped by 5 bases and J by 4 bases, with 16 bases between them. CDR1 and CDR2 (germline): LGHNA, YNFKEQ. The DNA of the CDR3 is TGTGCCAGCAGCTCACTACTATCTTGGGCAGATACGCAGTATTTT. Its protein is CASSSLLSWADTQYF.

The chain employs TRBV5-4 and TRBJ1-1; TRBD1 matches 8 bases. Germline CDR1 SGHNT, CDR2 YYREEE (reference sequence). The V and J ends lost 0 bases and 9 bases, in that order; junction bases with no gene match: 4. This CDR3 comprises 13 residues. For the CDR3, the DNA is TGTGCCAGCAGCTTGGGGGGACAGGTACAAGCTTTCTTT. It specifies CASSLGGQVQAFF.